The present T cell receptor (beta chain) was sequenced within a study of CD8 T cells in Susac syndrome. The CDR3 loop spans 19 amino acids. Trimming pared 6 bases from V and 0 bases from J, leaving 27 bases between. Germline assignment: CDR1 GTSNPN and CDR2 SVGIG (reference sequence). With random hexamers, roughly 0.45 to 1 ug RNA was reverse transcribed. The immunoSEQ assay covered 54 Vbeta and 13 Jbeta segments for CDR3. MiXCR, applied by TCRdb to the immunoSEQ multiplex PCR reads, yields one record per CDR3 protein. This table holds roughly 250,000 distinct CDR3 sequences, about 96% found once. This receptor was identified in a human donor with Susac syndrome. The source material was CD4+ T cells from PBMCs. The V gene is TRBV30, the J gene TRBJ2-1; no reliable D call. Here the CDR3 reads CACSWGFGYLQSSYNEQFF. As DNA, the CDR3 is TGTGCCTGCTCATGGGGATTTGGCTATCTACAGAGCTCCTACAATGAGCAGTTCTTC. Variable domain in full (rest from reference TRBV30 and TRBJ2-1): SQTIHQWPATLVQPVGSPLSLECTVEGTSNPNLYWYRQAAGRGLQLLFYSVGIGQISSEVPQNLSASRPQDRQFILSSKKLLLSDSGFYLCACSWGFGYLQSSYNEQFFGPGTRLTVL.